Sequencing of this T cell receptor beta chain was carried out in a study of control samples from healthy donors and cancer patients. Germline V gene data show CDR1 as ENHRY and CDR2 as SYGVKD. The CDR3 loop spans 15 amino acids. V shed 0 bases, J shed 3 bases, and the junction held 3 bases outside the gene matches. Libraries were prepared by immunoSEQ multiplex PCR; TCRdb keeps only in-frame clonotypes and omits some of them. The table includes over 120,000 clones, around 94% detected once. About this clone itself: Other DNA variants within this sample encode the same CDR3.

The sequence came from a man aged 55 to 70 with colorectal cancer. Sequencing was performed on PBMCs. V and J are TRBV10-3 and TRBJ2-7, with TRBD1 matching over 9 bases. CDR3 loop: CAISESTGGNYEQYF. As DNA, the CDR3 is TGTGCCATCAGTGAGTCGACAGGGGGAAACTACGAGCAGTACTTC.